One sample yielded the 13 T cell receptor beta chains listed below, sequenced in a study of T-cell reconstitution after alpha-beta-depleted transplantation in children. The authors prepared the TCRbeta library with unique molecular identifiers. TCRdb ran MiXCR on the PCR reads and lists one entry per CDR3 protein. The sample records hundreds of thousands of distinct CDR3 sequences, 8% to 11% being singletons. Material: PBMCs, obtained before TCRalphabeta/CD19-depleted stem cell transplant. The receptors shown here come from a child aged 2-15 years with inherited bone marrow failure, due to receive a stem cell transplant.

V is TRBV5-6 and J is TRBJ2-7; 10 bases match TRBD2. CDR3 length equals 13 residues. CDR1 and CDR2 (germline): SGHDT, YYEEEE. Trimming took 6 bases from V and 6 from J; bases not matched to a gene: 6. The CDR3 is CASNRVAGGEQYF. Here the CDR3 DNA reads TGTGCCAGCAACCGGGTAGCGGGAGGCGAGCAGTACTTC. The full variable domain, with the rest looked up from reference TRBV5-6 and TRBJ2-7, is DAGVTQSPTHLIKTRGQQVTLRCSPKSGHDTVSWYQQALGQGPQFIFQYYEEEERQRGNFPDRFSGHQFPNYSSELNVNALLLGDSALYLCASNRVAGGEQYFGPGTRLTVT.

Many counts were recorded for this clonotype. The chain couples TRBV27 to TRBJ2-1, with 9 bases aligning to TRBD2. Germline CDR1 is MNHEY and CDR2 is SMNVEV (reference sequence). J lost 5 bases, V lost 2 bases, and 7 bases had no gene match. The CDR3 spans 16 residues. CDR3 DNA sequence: TGTGCCAGCAGTTTAGCGCGGGAGGGCCTCCACAATGAGCAGTTCTTC. It specifies CASSLAREGLHNEQFF.

This clonotype has a count of ten or more. This chain uses TRBV3-1 with TRBJ2-1, with 7 nucleotides matching TRBD2. This CDR3 comprises 16 residues. The germline gives CDR1 LGHDT, CDR2 YNNKEL (reference sequence). V trimming: 2 bases; J trimming: 3 bases; junction bases outside the gene matches: 7. CDR3 loop: CASSQKRPSGYNEQFF. The DNA for the CDR3 is TGTGCCAGCAGCCAAAAAAGACCTAGCGGCTACAATGAGCAGTTCTTC.

This clonotype was observed many times. This chain connects TRBV10-3 to TRBJ2-1; 9 nucleotides align to TRBD2. The ends lost 2 bases at V and 8 bases at J; junction bases unmatched: 10. The CDR3 contains 16 residues. Looked up from germline, CDR1 is ENHRY and CDR2 is SYGVKD. The CDR3 sequence is CAISEGLAIYVDEQFF. In DNA, the CDR3 is TGTGCCATCAGTGAGGGACTAGCGATCTATGTCGATGAGCAGTTCTTC.

There are many counts of this clonotype. The chain couples TRBV12-3 or TRBV12-4 to TRBJ2-2; possible D gene TRBD1, 6 bases. The V gene lost 6 bases and the J gene lost 7 bases, with 18 bases spanning the gap. This CDR3 has 15 amino acids. The CDR3 loop reads CASRPDYFRGGELFF. The CDR3 nucleotides are TGTGCCAGCAGGCCCGACTACTTCAGGGGCGGGGAGCTGTTTTTT.

This clonotype has a count of ten or more. This chain connects TRBV20-1 to TRBJ2-7; weak D call: TRBD1 (6 bases). V lost 6 bases and J lost 1, with 19 bases in between. Germline CDR1 DFQATT, CDR2 SNEGSKA (reference sequence). There are 15 residues in the CDR3. The CDR3 spells CSAKRQGSGSYEQYF. The CDR3 DNA sequence: TGCAGTGCCAAGAGGCAGGGGAGTGGGTCCTACGAGCAGTACTTC.

Only a few counts were recorded for this clonotype. The chain employs TRBV20-1 and TRBJ1-5, with no clear D. Trimming left V 2 bases short and J 3 bases short, with 8 bases between. The CDR3 is 13 amino acids. Germline loops: CDR1 DFQATT, CDR2 SNEGSKA (reference sequence). The CDR3 protein is CSARLGTNQPQHF. CDR3 bases: TGCAGTGCTAGATTGGGTACCAATCAGCCCCAGCATTTT.

The table lists this clonotype with many counts. This chain connects TRBV20-1 to TRBJ2-5; 12 nucleotides align to TRBD2. Trimming cost V 0 bases and J 4 bases; bases outside gene matches: 12. CDR3 size: 18 residues. The germline V gene has CDR1 DFQATT and CDR2 SNEGSKA (reference sequence). The CDR3 sequence is CSARDRSIPGLAGETQYF. The CDR3 DNA is TGCAGTGCTAGAGATCGGTCGATACCGGGACTAGCGGGAGAGACCCAGTACTTC.

The rearrangement joins TRBV6-1 to TRBJ2-7; 8 nucleotides match TRBD1. CDR1 is MNHNS and CDR2 is SASEGT in the germline V gene. Losses at the gene ends were 8 bases for V and 5 bases for J; bases not matched to a gene: 14. The CDR3 has 15 amino acids. The CDR3 here is CASGTYDRGKNEQYF. For the CDR3, the DNA is TGTGCCAGCGGAACCTATGACAGGGGAAAAAACGAGCAGTACTTC.

The chain employs TRBV20-1 and TRBJ1-6; D gene uncertain. The CDR3 consists of 15 residues. Germline V gene lookup returns CDR1 DFQATT and CDR2 SNEGSKA (reference sequence). The V and J ends lost 5 bases and 4 bases respectively, with 15 bases between them. Here the CDR3 DNA reads TGCAGTGCTCGAGGACCGACATCGTATAATTCACCCCTCCACTTT. Translating it yields CSARGPTSYNSPLHF.

This clonotype was seen only a few times. The genes are TRBV2 and TRBJ1-2; weak D call: TRBD1 (6 bases). The V gene's germline CDR1 is SNHLY and CDR2 FYNNEI. This CDR3 spans 16 amino acids. V lost 4 bases and J lost 6, with 21 bases in between. The CDR3 is CASSGPRGGRENGYTF. CDR3 DNA sequence: TGTGCCAGCAGTGGACCTCGAGGGGGGCGAGAAAATGGCTACACCTTC.

The table lists this clonotype with many counts. This chain joins TRBV7-8 and TRBJ1-1, with D perhaps matching TRBD1 (6 bases). Germline CDR1 is SGHVS and CDR2 is FQNEAQ. The length of the CDR3 is 14 residues. V was clipped by 0 bases and J by 8 bases, with 13 bases between them. CDR3 nucleotides: TGTGCCAGCAGCTTAGCGGGCGGGGGCAGGGAAGCTTTCTTT. This gives the protein CASSLAGGGREAFF.

There are a few counts of this clonotype. V usage is TRBV7-9 and J usage is TRBJ2-2; 8 nucleotides line up with TRBD2. V shed 5 bases and J 4 bases; nucleotides not matched to a gene: 6. There are 15 residues in the CDR3. Germline-derived CDR1 and CDR2 are SEHNR and FQNEAQ (reference sequence). DNA of the CDR3: TGTGCCAGCAGCATGACTAGCGTTAGCACCGGGGAGCTGTTTTTT. This translates into CASSMTSVSTGELFF.